This is a list of T cell receptor beta chains from one sample in a study of cytomegalovirus exposure and HLA in healthy donors. Data came from immunoSEQ multiplex PCR; TCRdb stores just in-frame clones and leaves some out. The sample consists of hundreds of thousands of clones, 88% of them appearing once. Sequences were obtained from PBMCs. The receptors were gathered from a woman aged 18-35 years in good health and CMV-seronegative. The CDR3 runs from the conserved cysteine through the conserved F or W. A D gene is named only where the DNA matches it firmly. Size is omitted from some rows. Given values are once, few, many or a class for expanded clones.

>NA|NA|TRBJ2-1|TRBV5-6
TGTGCCAGCAGCTTGGCCCAAGGCGGGGGCGAGCAGTTCTTC
CASSLAQGGGEQFF
>TRBD1|NA|TRBJ2-7|TRBV9
TGTGCCAGCAGCGTAGGGGGACAGGTGAACTACGAGCAGTACTTC
CASSVGGQVNYEQYF
>NA|few|TRBJ1-4|TRBV2
TGTGCCAGCAGTTACACCCAGGGGGAAAAACTGTTTTTT
CASSYTQGEKLFF
>NA|NA|TRBJ1-5|TRBV4-1
TGCGCCAGCAGCCTACCCCCGGGGGGCGCGGTTCAGCCCCAGCATTTT
CASSLPPGGAVQPQHF
>NA|NA|TRBJ1-1|TRBV11-2
TGTGCCAGCAGCTTAGTTACAGGGATGAACACTGAAGCTTTCTTT
CASSLVTGMNTEAFF
>TRBD2|NA|TRBJ2-3|TRBV11-2
TGTGCCACGGGCCGGGGGAGCGGGGGCACAGATACGCAGTATTTT
CATGRGSGGTDTQYF
>TRBD1|NA|TRBJ1-2|TRBV7-2
TGTGCCAGCAGCTCCAGGGGGCGGAGAGGAGACTACACCTTC
CASSSRGRRGDYTF
>TRBD2|NA|TRBJ2-7|TRBV4-3
TGCGCCAGCAGCCAAGTTGTTGGCGGGAGCCGCTACGAGCAGTACTTC
CASSQVVGGSRYEQYF
>NA|NA|TRBJ2-1|TRBV11-3
TGTGCCAGCAGCTCCGGGCGGGGCTCCTACAATGAGCAGTTCTTC
CASSSGRGSYNEQFF
>NA|NA|TRBJ2-5|TRBV6-5
TGTGCCAGCAGTTACCCTGTGGCCCTCTTAGAGACCCAGTACTTC
CASSYPVALLETQYF
>NA|few|TRBJ2-2|TRBV7-6
TGTGCCAGCAGCTTAGATCGCCGCGGGGACACCGGGGAGCTGTTTTTT
CASSLDRRGDTGELFF
>NA|NA|TRBJ2-2|TRBV7-8
TGTGCCAGCAACGAAGCAATCGGCGGGTTCGGGGAGCTGTTTTTT
CASNEAIGGFGELFF
>TRBD2|NA|TRBJ2-7|TRBV9
TGTGCCAGCAGCGTAGGCGCTAGCGGCCCCTACGAGCAGTACTTC
CASSVGASGPYEQYF
>NA|NA|TRBJ1-2|TRBV19
TGTGCCAGTAGTGGACACCTCTATGGCTACACCTTC
CASSGHLYGYTF
>NA|NA|TRBJ1-3|TRBV4-1
TGCGCCAGCAGCCACCCTTCACGGGGGTACCCTGGAAACACCATATATTTT
CASSHPSRGYPGNTIYF
>TRBD1|NA|TRBJ1-1|TRBV11-2
TGTGCCAGCAGCCGCGGACAGGCGAGCACTGAAGCTTTCTTT
CASSRGQASTEAFF
>NA|NA|TRBJ2-7|TRBV28
TGTGCCAGCAGTCCCGGCTTTGGAGTACCTACCTACGAGCAGTACTTC
CASSPGFGVPTYEQYF
>NA|once|TRBJ2-7|TRBV6-6
TGTGCCAGCAGTTACAACCTCGAGGAGCAGTACTTC
CASSYNLEEQYF
>NA|once|TRBJ2-7|TRBV5-4
TGTGCCAGCAGCCCTCAGGGAACCTCCTACGAGCAGTACTTC
CASSPQGTSYEQYF
>TRBD1|NA|TRBJ2-7|TRBV18
TGTGCCAGCTCACCGGGGACAGCCGAGCAGTACTTC
CASSPGTAEQYF
>TRBD2|once|TRBJ2-3|TRBV6-5
TGTGCCAGCAGTCTCGGACTAGCGGGAGATACGCAGTATTTT
CASSLGLAGDTQYF
>NA|NA|TRBJ1-6|TRBV28
TGTGCCAGCAGTTTGTTCGACTGGAAGGGGAAACCCTATAATTCACCCCTCCACTTT
CASSLFDWKGKPYNSPLHF
>TRBD1|NA|TRBJ1-4|TRBV10-3
TGTGCCGTCAGACAGGGCCAGGCTAATGAAAAACTGTTTTTT
CAVRQGQANEKLFF
>NA|NA|TRBJ1-5|TRBV7-9
TGTGCCAGCAGCTTTCAGGGTGTCGGCAATCAGCCCCAGCATTTT
CASSFQGVGNQPQHF
>TRBD1|NA|TRBJ2-5|TRBV6-5
TGTGCCAGCAGTTACCCACAGGGGGCAGGGGAGACCCAGTACTTC
CASSYPQGAGETQYF
>TRBD1|few|TRBJ1-4|TRBV5-1
TGCGCCAGCAGCCCAGGGACAGCGGATAATGAAAAACTGTTTTTT
CASSPGTADNEKLFF
>NA|few|TRBJ1-1|TRBV27
TGTGCCACCAGGGGAGGGATGAACACTGAAGCTTTCTTT
CATRGGMNTEAFF
>TRBD1|NA|TRBJ2-7|TRBV12-5
TGTGCTAGTGGTTTGGTAACCCTCGGGACAGCCTACGAGCAGTACTTC
CASGLVTLGTAYEQYF
>TRBD1|NA|TRBJ1-5|TRBV27
TGTGCCAGCGGAAAAACAGGGGGCGCCGATCAGCCCCAGCATTTT
CASGKTGGADQPQHF
>NA|NA|TRBJ2-1|TRBV7-3
TGTGCCAGCAGCGCCCGGGGGGCCCATGAGCAGTTCTTC
CASSARGAHEQFF
>TRBD2|once|TRBJ2-3|TRBV9
TGTGCCAGCAGCGCCTTAGCGGGGGGGGGCACAGATACGCAGTATTTT
CASSALAGGGTDTQYF
>NA|NA|TRBJ2-1|TRBV11-2
TGTGCCAGCAGCTTACCCGGAGCGACTAGGGCCTACAATGAGCAGTTCTTC
CASSLPGATRAYNEQFF
>NA|NA|TRBJ1-3|TRBV19
TGTGCCAGCCGCCCCGCCACAGTCTCTGGAAACACCATATATTTT
CASRPATVSGNTIYF
>NA|NA|TRBJ2-2|TRBV28
TGTGCCAGCAGTTTTCGCGGGACGAACACCGGGGAGCTGTTTTTT
CASSFRGTNTGELFF
>TRBD1|NA|TRBJ1-1|TRBV5-1
TGCGCCAGCAGCGGGAGACAGGGACCGAACACTGAAGCTTTCTTT
CASSGRQGPNTEAFF
>TRBD1|NA|TRBJ1-2|TRBV7-2
TGTGCCAGCAGCTTAGGTACAGGGGGCTTAGGCTACACCTTC
CASSLGTGGLGYTF
>NA|NA|TRBJ2-1|TRBV7-8
TGTGCCAGCAGCCCAAACTACAATGAGCAGTTCTTC
CASSPNYNEQFF
>TRBD1|NA|TRBJ2-5|TRBV19
TGTGCCAGTAGTATCAGCGGACAGGGGGAGGGAGAGACCCAGTACTTC
CASSISGQGEGETQYF
>TRBD1|NA|TRBJ2-7|TRBV29-1
TGCAGCGTTGAAGATTGGGACAGGGGATACGAGCAGTACTTC
CSVEDWDRGYEQYF
>NA|NA|TRBJ1-6|TRBV28
TGTGCCAGCAGTTTATTGGTCGGGTCACCCCTCCACTTT
CASSLLVGSPLHF
>TRBD1|once|TRBJ2-2|TRBV6-1
TGTGCCAGCAGTGAAGGGGGTCAGGGGGTCATAGGCACCGGGGAGCTGTTTTTT
CASSEGGQGVIGTGELFF
>TRBD1|NA|TRBJ2-5|TRBV14
TGTGCCAGCAGCCAGCAGACAGGGGGAGAGACCCAGTACTTC
CASSQQTGGETQYF
>NA|NA|TRBJ2-3|TRBV27
TGTGCCAGCAGTTTTTTAACAGGACCCCCCACAGATACGCAGTATTTT
CASSFLTGPPTDTQYF
>TRBD1|few|TRBJ1-1|TRBV6-5
TGTGCCAGCAGTTACGGGGACAGGGGGGGGACTGAAGCTTTCTTT
CASSYGDRGGTEAFF
>NA|once|TRBJ2-3|TRBV21-1
TGTGCCAGCAGCAAAAGAGCCGGAGGAATGGTGAGGACAGATACGCAGTATTTT
CASSKRAGGMVRTDTQYF
>NA|NA|TRBJ2-3|TRBV5-6
TGTGCCAGCAGCTTGGTCTCTAGAAGGGATACGCAGTATTTT
CASSLVSRRDTQYF
>TRBD2|NA|TRBJ2-3|TRBV13
TGTGCCAGCAGTCTCAGCGGGACCACAGATACGCAGTATTTT
CASSLSGTTDTQYF
>NA|once|TRBJ2-1|TRBV2
TGTGCCAGCAGCGCCGAGATCAGGCGAACCTCCTACAATGAGCAGTTCTTC
CASSAEIRRTSYNEQFF
>TRBD1|NA|TRBJ1-2|TRBV4-1
TGCGCCAGCAGCCAAGATCCGACAGGGGGCAGGGATGGCTACACCTTC
CASSQDPTGGRDGYTF
>NA|once|TRBJ2-7|TRBV11-2
TGTGCCAGCAGCTTAATTTCCTTGGGGCCTAAGAACCCCTCCTACGAGCAGTACTTC
CASSLISLGPKNPSYEQYF
>NA|NA|TRBJ2-3|TRBV6-1
TGTGCCAGCAGTGCAACGGGGTTCGTTAGAGATACGCAGTATTTT
CASSATGFVRDTQYF
>NA|NA|TRBJ1-2|TRBV28
TGTGCCAGCAGTTTGGGACAAAACTATGGCTACACCTTC
CASSLGQNYGYTF
>NA|NA|TRBJ1-6|TRBV2
TGTGCCAGCAGTGTTGGGGGGAGCGATTCACCCCTCCACTTT
CASSVGGSDSPLHF
>NA|NA|TRBJ2-3|TRBV6-5
TGTGCCAGCAGTTTACTGGGAGCTAGCACAGATACGCAGTATTTT
CASSLLGASTDTQYF
>NA|NA|TRBJ2-7|TRBV23-1
TGCGCCAGCAGTCAACCGGACTATGTAACATGGCAGTACTTC
CASSQPDYVTWQYF
>NA|NA|TRBJ1-1|TRBV14
TGTGCCAGCAGCCACCAGGGCGGAGACACTGAAGCTTTCTTT
CASSHQGGDTEAFF
>NA|NA|TRBJ2-3|TRBV7-9
TGTGCCAGCAGCTTAGTTTCCCGGCAGGGCCACACAGATACGCAGTATTTT
CASSLVSRQGHTDTQYF